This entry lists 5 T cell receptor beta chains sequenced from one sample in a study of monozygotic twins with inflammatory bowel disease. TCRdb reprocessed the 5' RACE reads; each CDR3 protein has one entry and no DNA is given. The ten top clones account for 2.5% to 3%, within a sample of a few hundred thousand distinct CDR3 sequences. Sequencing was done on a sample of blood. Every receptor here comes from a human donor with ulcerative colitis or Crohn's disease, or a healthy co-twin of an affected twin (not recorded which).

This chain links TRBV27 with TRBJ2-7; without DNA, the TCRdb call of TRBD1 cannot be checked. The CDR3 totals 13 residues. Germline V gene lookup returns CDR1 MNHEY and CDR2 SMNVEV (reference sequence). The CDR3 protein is CASRDRGNYEQYF.

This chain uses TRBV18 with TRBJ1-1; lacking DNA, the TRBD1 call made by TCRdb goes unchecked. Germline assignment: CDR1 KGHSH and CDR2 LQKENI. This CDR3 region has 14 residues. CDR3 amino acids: CASQRSGRNTEAFF.

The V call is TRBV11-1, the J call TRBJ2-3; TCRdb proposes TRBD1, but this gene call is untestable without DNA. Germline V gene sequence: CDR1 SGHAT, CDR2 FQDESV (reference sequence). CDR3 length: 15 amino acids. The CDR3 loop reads CASAEDRVIPDTQYF.

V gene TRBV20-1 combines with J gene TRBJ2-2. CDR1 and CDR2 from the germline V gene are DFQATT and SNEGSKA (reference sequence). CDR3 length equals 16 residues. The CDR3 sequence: CSARVSTSTNTGELFF.

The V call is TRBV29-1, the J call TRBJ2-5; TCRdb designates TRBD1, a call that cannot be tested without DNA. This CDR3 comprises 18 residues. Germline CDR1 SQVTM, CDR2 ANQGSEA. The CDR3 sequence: CSVDYQGPGLSYQETQYF.